A selection of T cell receptor beta chains follows, all from one sample in a study of regulatory T cells in long-lasting Graves disease. TCRdb ran MiXCR on the multiplex PCR reads and lists one entry per CDR3 protein. The sample contains 450,000 to 650,000 distinct CDR3 sequences, around 15% of which appear only once. In addition, the sample was reused for a study of T cells in Graves' hyperthyroidism and ophthalmopathy.

Sample: peripheral blood mononuclear cells (PBMCs), taken at new diagnosis, from a patient treated with antithyroid drugs. The receptors originated from a woman in her forties or fifties with Graves disease. Both conserved end residues are part of each CDR3. The order of the fields is V gene, clone size, J gene, D gene, CDR3 DNA, CDR3 protein. A D gene is named only where the DNA matches it firmly. Rows give clone size only sometimes, using once, few, many, or a class for an expanded clone.

V gene: TRBV28
clone size: many
J gene: TRBJ1-1
D gene: TRBD1
CDR3 DNA: TGTGCCAGCAGCCGTACGACAGGGGTGGGGACTGAAGCTTTCTTT
CDR3 protein: CASSRTTGVGTEAFF

V gene: TRBV11-2
clone size: few
J gene: TRBJ2-5
D gene: TRBD2
CDR3 DNA: TGTGCCAGCAGCTTATTAAATTTTAGCGGGGGTGTAAAGATTGGGGGAGAGACCCAGTACTTC
CDR3 protein: CASSLLNFSGGVKIGGETQYF

V gene: TRBV20-1
clone size: many
J gene: TRBJ1-5
D gene: -
CDR3 DNA: TGCAGTGCCACCCAGGGGATAGATCAGCCCCAGCATTTT
CDR3 protein: CSATQGIDQPQHF

V gene: TRBV6-2/TRBV6-3
clone size: many
J gene: TRBJ2-7
D gene: TRBD1
CDR3 DNA: TGTGCCAGCAGTTACTCTAGCCGAGGGGGCGTGGACGAGCAGTACTTC
CDR3 protein: CASSYSSRGGVDEQYF

V gene: TRBV7-9
clone size: many
J gene: TRBJ1-6
D gene: TRBD1
CDR3 DNA: TGTGCCAGCAGCCCGACAGGGTTCACGGGTAATTCACCCCTCCACTTT
CDR3 protein: CASSPTGFTGNSPLHF

V gene: TRBV9
clone size: -
J gene: TRBJ2-3
D gene: TRBD2
CDR3 DNA: TGTGCCAGCAGCGTGAGCGGGGGGGGAGATACGCAGTATTTT
CDR3 protein: CASSVSGGGDTQYF

V gene: TRBV12-3/TRBV12-4
clone size: many
J gene: TRBJ2-1
D gene: -
CDR3 DNA: TGTGCCAGCAGTTTAGAAAGGACTAATGAGCAGTTCTTC
CDR3 protein: CASSLERTNEQFF

V gene: TRBV2
clone size: many
J gene: TRBJ1-6
D gene: -
CDR3 DNA: TGTGCCAGCAGTGGGGCCGGACTTGGAAATTCACCCCTCCACTTT
CDR3 protein: CASSGAGLGNSPLHF

V gene: TRBV30
clone size: many
J gene: TRBJ2-5
D gene: -
CDR3 DNA: TGTGCCTGGAGTGTATTAGTAGAGACCCAGTACTTC
CDR3 protein: CAWSVLVETQYF

V gene: TRBV12-3/TRBV12-4
clone size: -
J gene: TRBJ1-5
D gene: TRBD1
CDR3 DNA: TGTGCCAGCAAAAAAGGGGGCGCGGGCAATCAGCCCCAGCATTTT
CDR3 protein: CASKKGGAGNQPQHF

V gene: TRBV2
clone size: few
J gene: TRBJ2-7
D gene: -
CDR3 DNA: TGTGCCAGCCACGATCTTGCAACCTCCTACGAGCAGTACTTC
CDR3 protein: CASHDLATSYEQYF

V gene: TRBV6-1
clone size: many
J gene: TRBJ2-2
D gene: TRBD1
CDR3 DNA: TGTGCCAGCAGGAGAGGGACAGGGTTTTCGGAGAACACCGGGGAGCTGTTTTTT
CDR3 protein: CASRRGTGFSENTGELFF

V gene: TRBV4-1
clone size: few
J gene: TRBJ2-1
D gene: -
CDR3 DNA: TGCGCCAGCAGCCTAACGACAGACTACAATGAGCAGTTCTTC
CDR3 protein: CASSLTTDYNEQFF

V gene: TRBV5-4
clone size: many
J gene: TRBJ2-5
D gene: TRBD2
CDR3 DNA: TGTGCCAGCAGCGTATGGGGGACTAGCGGGGGGAAAGAGACCCAGTACTTC
CDR3 protein: CASSVWGTSGGKETQYF

V gene: TRBV12-3/TRBV12-4
clone size: many
J gene: TRBJ2-3
D gene: TRBD2
CDR3 DNA: TGTGCCAGCAGTTCACCGCTTGGGACTAGCGGGGGGTATACGCAGTATTTT
CDR3 protein: CASSSPLGTSGGYTQYF

V gene: TRBV11-2
clone size: many
J gene: TRBJ1-3
D gene: -
CDR3 DNA: TGTGCCAGCAGCTCCGTCCAGTCTGGAAACACCATATATTTT
CDR3 protein: CASSSVQSGNTIYF

V gene: TRBV2
clone size: many
J gene: TRBJ2-2
D gene: TRBD1
CDR3 DNA: TGTGCCACCGACAGGGGTCCTAACACCGGGGAGCTGTTTTTT
CDR3 protein: CATDRGPNTGELFF

V gene: TRBV6-1
clone size: -
J gene: TRBJ1-3
D gene: TRBD1
CDR3 DNA: TGTGCCAGCATAGACAGGGCAGGAAACACCATATATTTT
CDR3 protein: CASIDRAGNTIYF

V gene: TRBV12-3/TRBV12-4
clone size: many
J gene: TRBJ2-1
D gene: TRBD2
CDR3 DNA: TGTGCCAGCAGACCCGCCAGGGGCGGGGGGGCCTTTATCGATGAGCAGTTCTTC
CDR3 protein: CASRPARGGGAFIDEQFF

V gene: TRBV7-9
clone size: many
J gene: TRBJ2-7
D gene: -
CDR3 DNA: TGTGCCAGCAGCTCCGGACGGAGCTCCTACGAGCAGTACTTC
CDR3 protein: CASSSGRSSYEQYF

V gene: TRBV6-9
clone size: few
J gene: TRBJ2-5
D gene: TRBD2
CDR3 DNA: TGTGCCAGCAGTTTGACCCTAGCGGGGGGGCCCGAGACCCAGTACTTC
CDR3 protein: CASSLTLAGGPETQYF

V gene: TRBV28
clone size: many
J gene: TRBJ2-3
D gene: -
CDR3 DNA: TGTGCCAGCAGTCCCGGACGATTATCAGATACGCAGTATTTT
CDR3 protein: CASSPGRLSDTQYF

V gene: TRBV12-3/TRBV12-4
clone size: many
J gene: TRBJ2-5
D gene: -
CDR3 DNA: TGTGCCAGCAGCAGTTGGGCGGGACAAGAGACCCAGTACTTC
CDR3 protein: CASSSWAGQETQYF

V gene: TRBV4-1
clone size: -
J gene: TRBJ1-2
D gene: TRBD1
CDR3 DNA: TGCGCCAGCAGCCAACCTCCGGACAGGGTTGTGGCCTATGGCTACACCTTC
CDR3 protein: CASSQPPDRVVAYGYTF

V gene: TRBV6-1
clone size: -
J gene: TRBJ2-2
D gene: -
CDR3 DNA: TGTGCCAGCAGTGGGCTGGAGACCGAGGAGCTGTTTTTT
CDR3 protein: CASSGLETEELFF

V gene: TRBV19
clone size: -
J gene: TRBJ2-6
D gene: TRBD1
CDR3 DNA: TGTGCCAGTAGTATACCGGGACAGGTATCGGGCTCTGGGGCCAACGTCCTGACTTTC
CDR3 protein: CASSIPGQVSGSGANVLTF

V gene: TRBV12-3/TRBV12-4
clone size: -
J gene: TRBJ1-1
D gene: -
CDR3 DNA: TGTGCCAGCAGTCACGCACGGGAGTTTTTGGACACTGAAGCTTTCTTT
CDR3 protein: CASSHAREFLDTEAFF

V gene: TRBV20-1
clone size: many
J gene: TRBJ2-3
D gene: -
CDR3 DNA: TGCAGTGCTAGAGATATCACAAGGACAGATACGCAGTATTTT
CDR3 protein: CSARDITRTDTQYF

V gene: TRBV6-1
clone size: -
J gene: TRBJ2-1
D gene: TRBD2
CDR3 DNA: TGTGCCAGCAGGATACCGGGACTAGCCTACAATGAGCAGTTCTTC
CDR3 protein: CASRIPGLAYNEQFF

V gene: TRBV18
clone size: -
J gene: TRBJ2-1
D gene: -
CDR3 DNA: TGTGCCAGCTCACCTTCCTTAGCGAATGAGCAGTTCTTC
CDR3 protein: CASSPSLANEQFF

V gene: TRBV12-3/TRBV12-4
clone size: many
J gene: TRBJ1-5
D gene: TRBD1
CDR3 DNA: TGTGCCAGCAGTTTGGGGACAGGGGGCAATCAGCCCCAGCATTTT
CDR3 protein: CASSLGTGGNQPQHF

V gene: TRBV13
clone size: few
J gene: TRBJ2-1
D gene: TRBD1
CDR3 DNA: TGTGCCAGCAGCTCATGGGGACAGACATACAATGAGCAGTTCTTC
CDR3 protein: CASSSWGQTYNEQFF

V gene: TRBV2
clone size: many
J gene: TRBJ1-5
D gene: -
CDR3 DNA: TGTGCCAGCAGTTTGGACAGTTATAGCAATCAGCCCCAGCATTTT
CDR3 protein: CASSLDSYSNQPQHF

V gene: TRBV27
clone size: many
J gene: TRBJ2-7
D gene: TRBD1
CDR3 DNA: TGTGCCAGCAGTTGGACAGGGGACTCATACGAGCAGTACTTC
CDR3 protein: CASSWTGDSYEQYF

V gene: TRBV5-4
clone size: many
J gene: TRBJ2-5
D gene: -
CDR3 DNA: TGTGCCAGCAGCTTCAGGGGACCACAAGAGACCCAGTACTTC
CDR3 protein: CASSFRGPQETQYF

V gene: TRBV6-2/TRBV6-3
clone size: -
J gene: TRBJ2-1
D gene: -
CDR3 DNA: TGTGCCAGCAGTTACAGAGGGGGGGCCCCCTACAATGAGCAGTTCTTC
CDR3 protein: CASSYRGGAPYNEQFF

V gene: TRBV2
clone size: few
J gene: TRBJ1-6
D gene: -
CDR3 DNA: TGTGCCAGCACAAGACAGGCGGATAATTCACCCCTCCACTTT
CDR3 protein: CASTRQADNSPLHF

V gene: TRBV5-4
clone size: few
J gene: TRBJ2-1
D gene: -
CDR3 DNA: TGTGCCAGCAGCTTGATGGGGCTCTACAATGAGCAGTTCTTC
CDR3 protein: CASSLMGLYNEQFF

V gene: TRBV5-1
clone size: many
J gene: TRBJ2-3
D gene: -
CDR3 DNA: TGCGCCAGCAGCCTAGGACGGGGCGGGGGCACAGATACGCAGTATTTT
CDR3 protein: CASSLGRGGGTDTQYF

V gene: TRBV19
clone size: -
J gene: TRBJ2-5
D gene: TRBD1
CDR3 DNA: TGTGCCAGTAGTCCGTTGACAGGGGAGCGAGAGACCCAGTACTTC
CDR3 protein: CASSPLTGERETQYF

V gene: TRBV2
clone size: -
J gene: TRBJ1-3
D gene: -
CDR3 DNA: TGTGCCAGCAGCTCCGGTAGCCCCTCTGGAAACACCATATATTTT
CDR3 protein: CASSSGSPSGNTIYF

V gene: TRBV6-1
clone size: many
J gene: TRBJ1-2
D gene: TRBD1
CDR3 DNA: TGTGCCAGCATCGAAAGGGGGCTTGCCTATGGCTACACCTTC
CDR3 protein: CASIERGLAYGYTF

V gene: TRBV15
clone size: many
J gene: TRBJ2-7
D gene: -
CDR3 DNA: TGTGCCACCAGCAGAGTAAGTCACAGGTTGGACGAGCAGTACTTC
CDR3 protein: CATSRVSHRLDEQYF

V gene: TRBV28
clone size: once
J gene: TRBJ2-3
D gene: TRBD1
CDR3 DNA: TGTGCCAGCAGTTCGACAGGGTGGGCAGATACGCAGTATTTT
CDR3 protein: CASSSTGWADTQYF

V gene: TRBV11-2
clone size: many
J gene: TRBJ2-1
D gene: -
CDR3 DNA: TGTGCCAGCAGCCTGACGCCCTTCTACAATGAGCAGTTCTTC
CDR3 protein: CASSLTPFYNEQFF

V gene: TRBV28
clone size: many
J gene: TRBJ1-3
D gene: -
CDR3 DNA: TGTGCCAGCAGTTTAGCAGGGGTGGTTTTGGTTGCGGACACCATATATTTT
CDR3 protein: CASSLAGVVLVADTIYF

V gene: TRBV12-3/TRBV12-4
clone size: many
J gene: TRBJ1-5
D gene: TRBD1
CDR3 DNA: TGTGCCAGCAGCCCCCGGCAGGGGGGTCTAGTTGAGCCCCAGCATTTT
CDR3 protein: CASSPRQGGLVEPQHF